The TCR beta chain under discussion was sequenced for a study of response to subunit inactivated influenza vaccine. TCRdb analysed the RT-PCR reads with MiXCR anew, one entry per CDR3 protein. Of 500,000 to 600,000 distinct CDR3 sequences listed, over 10% are singletons. Germline V gives CDR1 MNHEY, CDR2 SVGEGT. The CDR3 length is 16 residues. Trimming removed 0 bases at V and 5 bases at J, with 14 bases between. This clonotype has at least ten counts. This receptor was obtained from a man aged 50 or older who received an inactivated influenza vaccine. The V call is TRBV6-2 or TRBV6-3, the J call TRBJ2-1, with D possibly being TRBD1 (6 bases). This material consisted of PBMCs from blood, taken more than 35 days after vaccination. The CDR3 spells CASSYSSSGQNNEQFF. In nucleotides, the CDR3 is TGTGCCAGCAGTTACTCGAGTTCGGGACAAAACAATGAGCAGTTCTTC.